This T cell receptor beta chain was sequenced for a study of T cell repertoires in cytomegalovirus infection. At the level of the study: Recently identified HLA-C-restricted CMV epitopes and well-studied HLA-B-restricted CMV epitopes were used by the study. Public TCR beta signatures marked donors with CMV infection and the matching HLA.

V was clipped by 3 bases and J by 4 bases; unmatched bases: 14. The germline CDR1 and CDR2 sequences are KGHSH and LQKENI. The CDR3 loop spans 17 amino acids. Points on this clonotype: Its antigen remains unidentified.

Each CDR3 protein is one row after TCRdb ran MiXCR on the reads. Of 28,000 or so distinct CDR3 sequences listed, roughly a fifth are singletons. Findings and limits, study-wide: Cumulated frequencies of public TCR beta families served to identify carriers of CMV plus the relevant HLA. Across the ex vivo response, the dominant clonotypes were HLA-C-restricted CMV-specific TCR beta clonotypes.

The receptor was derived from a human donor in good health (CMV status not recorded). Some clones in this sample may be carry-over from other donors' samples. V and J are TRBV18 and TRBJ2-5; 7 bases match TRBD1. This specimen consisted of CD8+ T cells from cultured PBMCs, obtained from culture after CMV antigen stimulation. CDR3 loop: CASSPLRQGEKGETQYF. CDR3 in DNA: TGTGCCAGCTCACCCCTAAGGCAGGGGGAAAAGGGAGAGACCCAGTACTTC.